This T cell receptor (beta chain) derives from a study of blood T cell repertoires in COVID-19. At the level of the study: Collection of acute and convalescent COVID-19 samples took place in the United States, Italy and Spain. Sources were T cells, B-cell-depleted T cells, or PBMCs; the material itself was cDNA or gDNA.

The V segment lost 6 bases and the J segment 2 bases; nucleotides outside the gene matches: 14. The CDR3 totals 17 residues. Germline V lookup: CDR1 MNHEY, CDR2 SMNVEV (reference sequence). In the authors' methods: The assay estimated nucleated cells by amplifying reference gene primers. Clones were read by immunoSEQ multiplex PCR, and TCRdb kept only the in-frame ones, dropping some. The DNA gave D and trimming, while V, J and clone size come from that table. The sample has 120,000 or so clones; more than 70% are singletons. The V call is TRBV27, the J call TRBJ2-3; 7 bases are a match to TRBD1. This TCR came from a woman aged 50 to 60 with acute or convalescent COVID-19. Specimen: peripheral blood. CDR3 loop: CASRPHIPGQNTDTQYF. The CDR3 DNA reads TGTGCCAGCAGACCCCATATTCCGGGACAGAACACAGATACGCAGTATTTT.